This entry lists 5 T cell receptor beta chains sequenced from one sample in a study of shared clonotypes between healthy human individuals. The repertoire was sequenced with immunoSEQ multiplex PCR; TCRdb's copy has only in-frame clones and lacks some. This sample has some 1,900,000 clones, with roughly 95% found just once. Naive CD8 cells were CD45RO-negative, positively selected for CCR7, excluding terminally differentiated effector memory CD45RA+ cells. Sequenced material: naive CD8+ T cells sorted from blood. All receptors derive from a young man in good health.

This clone was observed a single time. The rearrangement uses TRBV6-5 and TRBJ1-1; TRBD1 is a possible D gene (5 bases). The CDR3 is made up of 15 amino acids. Trimming cost V 0 bases and J 5 bases, with 13 bases left between them. Germline V gene sequence: CDR1 MNHEY, CDR2 SVGAGI. The CDR3: CASSYSTLGVTEAFF. CDR3 nucleotide sequence: TGTGCCAGCAGTTACTCGACGTTGGGGGTTACTGAAGCTTTCTTT.

The rearrangement uses TRBV13 and TRBJ2-7, with 10 bases lining up with TRBD2. V shed 3 bases, J shed 2 bases, and the junction held 4 bases outside the gene matches. Germline assignment: CDR1 PRHDT and CDR2 FYEKMQ (reference sequence). The CDR3 has 15 amino acids. The CDR3 loop reads CASSLTTSGTYEQYF. In nucleotides, the CDR3 is TGTGCCAGCAGCTTGACAACTAGCGGGACCTACGAGCAGTACTTC. The complete variable domain, with remaining parts taken from reference TRBV13 and TRBJ2-7, reads AAGVIQSPRHLIKEKRETATLKCYPIPRHDTVYWYQQGPGQDPQFLISFYEKMQSDKGSIPDRFSAQQFSDYHSELNMSSLELGDSALYFCASSLTTSGTYEQYFGPGTRLTVT.

This clone was recorded only once. This CDR3 is CASSPHGSAYEQYF. CDR3 coding DNA: TGTGCCAGCAGCCCCCACGGGTCCGCCTACGAGCAGTACTTC. The rearrangement links TRBV7-9 to TRBJ2-7; D not resolved. Germline CDR1 is SEHNR and CDR2 is FQNEAQ (reference sequence). This CDR3 has 14 amino acids. Trimming took off 5 bases at V and 2 bases at J, with 13 bases between the two ends.

This rearrangement joins TRBV7-9 to TRBJ1-1, with unresolved D. Trimming removed 10 bases from V and 2 bases from J, with 11 bases in between. The germline gives CDR1 SEHNR, CDR2 FQNEAQ (reference sequence). This CDR3 comprises 12 residues. Here the CDR3 DNA reads TGTGCCACCGGGAGATTTAACACTGAAGCTTTCTTT. This codes for CATGRFNTEAFF.

The chain links TRBV7-3 to TRBJ2-3; the D gene could be TRBD1 or TRBD2 (5 bases each). Germline V lookup: CDR1 SGHTA, CDR2 FQGTGA. The CDR3 totals 15 residues. The V and J ends lost 5 bases and 0 bases respectively, with 12 bases between them. The CDR3 reads CASSGGAASTDTQYF. In DNA form, the CDR3 reads TGTGCCAGCAGCGGGGGAGCGGCTAGCACAGATACGCAGTATTTT.